These T cell receptor beta chains were read from a single sample in a study of blood T cell repertoires in COVID-19. Only in-frame clones appear in the TCRdb table, and some are missing; sequencing was by immunoSEQ multiplex PCR. The repertoire holds under 170,000 clones, with around 85% as singletons. Sequenced material: peripheral blood. The receptor source for this set is a man between 65 and 80 years old with acute or convalescent COVID-19. Each CDR3 is given with its conserved first and last residue. D genes are given only for firm matches. A row's size may be missing; if present it is once, few, many or a size class.

NA	TRBV6-2/TRBV6-3	TRBJ2-7	NA	CASSDGTPSYEQYF	TGTGCCAGCAGTGACGGGACACCATCCTACGAGCAGTACTTC
NA	TRBV28	TRBJ1-4	NA	CASLGAGEKLFF	TGTGCCAGCTTGGGAGCTGGTGAAAAACTGTTTTTT
NA	TRBV14	TRBJ2-1	NA	CASRPFQGGNEQFF	TGTGCCAGCAGACCCTTCCAGGGTGGGAATGAGCAGTTCTTC
NA	TRBV6-6	TRBJ2-7	NA	CASSYDQGLLGYEQYF	TGTGCCAGCAGTTACGACCAGGGACTCCTTGGGTACGAGCAGTACTTC
NA	TRBV6-1	TRBJ1-5	few	CASSEMRPGANQPQHF	TGTGCCAGCAGTGAGATGAGGCCAGGGGCCAATCAGCCCCAGCATTTT
TRBD1	TRBV24-1	TRBJ2-1	NA	CATSDLGQGGSEQFF	TGTGCCACCAGTGACCTAGGACAGGGGGGGAGTGAGCAGTTCTTC
TRBD2	TRBV27	TRBJ2-1	NA	CASSRGLAGVLGDNEQFF	TGTGCCAGCAGTCGGGGACTAGCGGGAGTCTTGGGGGATAATGAGCAGTTCTTC
NA	TRBV7-9	TRBJ1-1	NA	CASSLISGGTEAFF	TGTGCCAGCAGCTTGATCAGCGGGGGAACTGAAGCTTTCTTT
NA	TRBV2	TRBJ1-2	NA	CAIRESTNYGYTF	TGTGCCATCCGGGAGTCTACTAACTATGGCTACACCTTC
NA	TRBV3-1/TRBV3-2	TRBJ2-5	NA	CASSVRWTQYF	TGTGCCAGCAGTGTCCGGTGGACCCAGTACTTC
TRBD1	TRBV28	TRBJ1-2	once	CASSLGQGAGYTF	TGTGCCAGCAGTTTGGGACAGGGGGCAGGCTACACCTTC
TRBD2	TRBV20-1	TRBJ2-7	NA	CSASVLAGDEQYF	TGCAGTGCTAGTGTACTAGCGGGAGATGAGCAGTACTTC
TRBD2	TRBV14	TRBJ2-5	NA	CASSPLHGTRMETQYF	TGTGCCAGCAGCCCACTACACGGGACTAGGATGGAGACCCAGTACTTC
TRBD2	TRBV6-1	TRBJ2-5	NA	CASSRGDFQETQYF	TGTGCCAGCAGCCGGGGGGACTTCCAAGAGACCCAGTACTTC
TRBD2	TRBV29-1	TRBJ2-1	NA	CSVDTSGSNEQFF	TGCAGCGTTGATACTAGCGGGAGCAATGAGCAGTTCTTC
TRBD1	TRBV6-1	TRBJ2-3	NA	CASSDRTGSTDTQYF	TGTGCCAGCAGTGACCGGACAGGGAGCACAGATACGCAGTATTTT
NA	TRBV10-3	TRBJ1-1	NA	CAIGEGVVNTEAFF	TGTGCCATCGGAGAGGGGGTCGTGAACACTGAAGCTTTCTTT
NA	TRBV19	TRBJ2-5	NA	CASSITSRQETQYF	TGTGCCAGTAGTATAACCTCCCGGCAAGAGACCCAGTACTTC
NA	TRBV21-1	TRBJ2-5	NA	CASSKLMAGGPQETQYF	TGTGCCAGCAGCAAATTGATGGCGGGAGGGCCGCAAGAGACCCAGTACTTC
TRBD2	TRBV24-1	TRBJ2-7	NA	CATSDRGTSGIYEQYF	TGTGCCACCAGTGACCGAGGGACTAGCGGGATCTACGAGCAGTACTTC
TRBD2	TRBV2	TRBJ2-2	NA	CASRPGTSGTGELFF	TGTGCCAGCAGACCCGGGACTAGCGGGACCGGGGAGCTGTTTTTT
NA	TRBV5-1	TRBJ2-7	few	CASSRGGNSYEQYF	TGCGCCAGCAGCAGAGGAGGGAACTCCTACGAGCAGTACTTC
TRBD1	TRBV6-2/TRBV6-3	TRBJ1-6	NA	CASSYLGQHNSPLHF	TGTGCCAGCAGTTACTTGGGACAGCATAATTCACCCCTCCACTTT
NA	TRBV10-1	TRBJ1-1	NA	CASRGDKANTEAFF	TGCGCCAGCAGGGGGGACAAAGCGAACACTGAAGCTTTCTTT
NA	TRBV28	TRBJ1-1	NA	CASSSNTEAFF	TGTGCCAGCAGTTCTAACACTGAAGCTTTCTTT
NA	TRBV14	TRBJ2-5	NA	CASSPLLGGVQETQYF	TGTGCCAGCAGCCCCCTCTTAGGGGGAGTCCAAGAGACCCAGTACTTC
NA	TRBV9	TRBJ1-2	NA	CASSSLGQNYGYTF	TGTGCCAGCAGCTCCCTAGGACAGAACTATGGCTACACCTTC
NA	TRBV18	TRBJ2-3	NA	CASSPRTATDTQYF	TGTGCCAGCTCACCCCGGACTGCCACAGATACGCAGTATTTT
TRBD2	TRBV10-3	TRBJ2-2	NA	CAISGRDTGELFF	TGTGCCATAAGCGGGAGGGACACCGGGGAGCTGTTTTTT
TRBD2	TRBV9	TRBJ2-2	NA	CASSVARTSGHTGELFF	TGTGCCAGCAGCGTAGCTAGGACTAGCGGGCACACCGGGGAGCTGTTTTTT
TRBD1	TRBV6-2/TRBV6-3	TRBJ2-7	NA	CASSHRTGGYEQYF	TGTGCCAGCAGCCACAGGACAGGGGGCTACGAGCAGTACTTC
NA	TRBV29-1	TRBJ2-3	NA	CSVEDGYRRGGDTQYF	TGCAGCGTTGAAGATGGTTACAGGAGGGGTGGAGATACGCAGTATTTT